What follows is one TCR beta chain and its context. The table lists this clonotype with many counts. Its antigen target is currently unknown. It has no much larger one-base neighbor in the sample; base qualities were not kept. Inclusive of the bounding cysteine and phenylalanine, the CDR3 is 16 residues long. Only the CDR3 part of the read is kept: 48 bases, read in frame from the first base. Germline trimming: 5 bases from V, 3 bases from J; junction bases outside gene matches: 7. CDR1 is given as SEHNR and CDR2 as FQNEAQ, both from the germline V gene (reference sequence). These data come from a study of regulatory T cells in long-lasting Graves disease (dated by TCRdb to the early 2020s). In terms of the full investigation: In the newly diagnosed Graves' disease group, patients had been taking antithyroid drugs for less than 3 months. A total of about 35 samples underwent TCR sequencing, from roughly 13 patients with persistent Graves' disease and 20 or so patients with newly diagnosed Graves' disease. The study was conducted in China and was registered as a clinical trial. Persistent Graves' disease patients were compared with newly diagnosed Graves' disease patients by peripheral blood TCR sequencing and RNA sequencing.

The library was made by multiplex PCR. Sequencing used an Illumina HiSeq 4000. To build TCR beta libraries, CDR3 regions were amplified by Arm-PCR using iRepertoire HTBI primers. Gel purification was performed on PCR products prior to sequencing. Per the source publication's procedure: Gene usage analysis of CDR3 amino acid clonotypes used the 60 to 75 TRBV and approximately 13 TRBJ segments found across samples. COPE and FqMerger were used to merge the filtered high-quality paired reads into contigs. BLAST was used to align contigs to IMGT TRBV, TRBD and TRBJ reference genes, and CDR3 was defined according to IMGT. Any clonotype with a frequency above 0.1% was classified as a highly expanded clone. Repertoire diversity was measured by Shannon entropy, and V-J evenness by the Gini coefficient. Public clonotypes were defined as clonotypes shared by more than one individual. The public sequencing data were trimmed at Q25 with fastp and processed into clonotypes with MiXCR by TCRdb, which kept only in-frame beta chains. Rows with one shared CDR3 protein collapse into an entry with the most common genes and DNA. In this record, the V and J calls reflect TCRdb's handling and not the investigators' own analysis. Across this sample there are about 460,000 distinct CDR3 sequences, with 14% seen only once. The ten largest clones take up approximately 15% of the sample.

The sample's time point label, decoded: newly diagnosed GD, antithyroid drugs for less than 3 months. For both TCR sequencing and RNA sequencing, RNA was extracted from PBMCs using TRIzol. The diagnosis of Graves' disease was made according to American Thyroid Association guidelines. Patients were recruited from an endocrinology department in Xi'an, China. Each patient gave approximately 8.8 milliliters of peripheral blood, collected in an EDTA anticoagulant tube. PBMCs were isolated by Ficoll Paque Plus density gradient separation without further T cell sorting. An Agilent 2100 Bioanalyzer and agarose gel were used to check RNA quality, while a NanoDrop 2000 measured RNA concentration. Broader findings and caveats from the paper: The small sample size was acknowledged by the authors as a limitation that may reduce accuracy. Sequencing and analysis were limited to the TCR beta chain. A larger number of public clonotypes was shared among persistent patients (over 2,500) than among newly diagnosed patients (roughly 1,000). Lower TCR Shannon entropy and fewer highly expanded clones were observed in persistent Graves' disease patients than in newly diagnosed patients, which suggested clonal expansion. Peripheral blood alone was examined, since thyroid tissue, which constituted the primary lesion, could not be accessed. Persistent disease showed preferential use of TRBV28, TRBJ1-2 and TRBJ2-5, whereas newly diagnosed disease favored TRBV20-1 and TRBJ2-1.

The sample was also reused in another study, on T cells in Graves' hyperthyroidism and ophthalmopathy. That second publication adds: Graves' hyperthyroidism was defined as stable when no progression to ophthalmopathy occurred over 18 months of follow-up. Hyperthyroidism patients were newly diagnosed, with disease duration under 2 months, and aged 18 to 65 years. Any patient with an uncontrolled infection, another autoimmune disease, pregnancy or lactation was excluded. Diagnoses were based on clinical symptoms, serum thyroxine and TRAb, thyroid ultrasound and orbital computed tomography. The first round of RT-PCR for the TCR CDR3 was performed with the HTBI primer set and the Qiagen OneStep RT-PCR kit. Most expanded thyroid clonotypes (frequency above 0.001) were also found in blood, which suggests that blood repertoires may mirror thyroid immune responses. A 13 V-J signature model separated ophthalmopathy from stable hyperthyroidism, with over 85% sensitivity and 81.08% specificity in cross-validation and 80%/75% in testing. In validation, progression to ophthalmopathy was predicted by the model with about 70% sensitivity and just over 72% specificity, a median of approximately 7.1 months before onset. To identify distinguishing TCR V-J signatures, a discovery cohort of around 100 patients was used, comprising some 45 with Graves' ophthalmopathy and approximately 58 with stable Graves' hyperthyroidism. Prospective prediction of ophthalmopathy was tested in an independent validation cohort of some 19 hyperthyroidism patients and 15 to 17 patients who later progressed to ophthalmopathy. The 100 discovery patients were randomly split 7:3 into training and test sets. In several Graves' hyperthyroidism patients, the study also compared T-cell repertoires from thyroid tissue with T-cell repertoires from blood. After sampling, hyperthyroidism patients received methimazole starting at 30 mg daily, and ophthalmopathy patients received high-dose intravenous methylprednisolone. A second multiplex PCR round built the libraries, followed by size selection and purification. Sequencing of the libraries was done on an Illumina HiSeq2000 using paired-end 100 bp reads. SOAPnuke was used to process the raw data, with reads discarded if the reads contained adapters or uncalled bases, had a mean Phred below 15, or lacked an exact constant-primer or identifier match. High-quality paired reads were merged using COPE v1.2.5, and each unique nucleotide sequence was defined as a clonotype. Clonotypes were aligned to IMGT TRBV, TRBD and TRBJ reference segments using MiTCR v1.1. The analysis included only V-J combinations with a frequency above 0.0001, which together covered 99% to 99.2% of the repertoires. The TCS score was defined as F50 (clonal expansion) divided by E x V (chaos), with BLOSUM62-based TCRdist calculated between CDR3 peptides within each V-J. Welch's t-statistics and random forest reduced roughly 500 V-J features to about 12, which were used in a naive Bayes classifier (R e1071). Sample size was not statistically predetermined, and blinding of investigators to group allocation was not performed. The paper reports TCR Vbeta CDR3 sequencing of about 140 peripheral blood samples: approximately 41 ophthalmopathy, over 70 hyperthyroidism and approximately 17 progressor patients.

Material: peripheral blood mononuclear cells (PBMCs), obtained at new diagnosis, from a patient treated with antithyroid drugs. This receptor chain uses TRBV7-9 and TRBJ2-3; TRBD2 agrees with 11 junctional bases. The clonotype was recovered from a woman aged 45-60 years with Graves disease. Donor details come from another sample of the same person, matched by shared clones. The sequenced DNA is TGTGCCAGCAGCCCACTAGCGGGAGCGCGTACAGATACGCAGTATTTT. Translated, it reads CASSPLAGARTDTQYF.